The source of this T cell receptor beta chain is a study of T cell responses to AZD1222 COVID-19 vaccine. Study results and limitations: Vaccination with two AZD1222 doses was followed by a rise in Spike-specific TCR breadth and depth. Unmutated variant regions reportedly attract nearly half of all spike-specific TCRs.

V was pared by 2 bases and J by 5 bases, with 11 bases between. Germline lookup yields CDR1 SGHRS and CDR2 YFSETQ. The CDR3 runs 14 residues. Remarks on this clone: Its specificity is not known.

The method was immunoSEQ multiplex PCR; TCRdb's version includes in-frame clones alone and lacks a portion of them. This table has some 97,000 clones, over 75% appearing once. The chain is built from TRBV5-1 and TRBJ1-5; TRBD1 is a possible D gene (6 bases). The receptor was derived from an adult in good health. This specimen consisted of peripheral blood, obtained on day 0 of MenACWY control vaccination. For the CDR3, the DNA is TGCGCCAGCAGCTTCGGGGGGCGCGATCAGCCCCAGCATTTT. Protein: CASSFGGRDQPQHF.